This TCR beta chain was captured by sequencing in a study of T-cell reconstitution after alpha-beta-depleted transplantation in children. The sample holds a few counts of this clonotype. As it was prepared, the TCRbeta library received unique molecular identifiers. TCRdb called the PCR reads again in MiXCR, with one record for every CDR3 protein. The repertoire holds 150,000 to 200,000 distinct CDR3 sequences, with roughly 14% as singletons. The length of the CDR3 is 13 residues. V gave up 4 bases and J gave up 4 bases; unmatched junction bases: 6. Germline lookup yields CDR1 SQVTM and CDR2 ANQGSEA. The sample here was PBMCs from the stem cell graft donor, taken from the stem cell graft. This rearrangement joins TRBV29-1 to TRBJ1-1; 7 nucleotides align to TRBD1. This TCR derives from a human donor who donated a stem cell graft to a child with acute lymphoblastic leukemia. CDR3 in DNA: TGCAGCGTTGGGACAGGAGTTAGCACTGAAGCTTTCTTT. Protein sequence: CSVGTGVSTEAFF.